The sequence of this T cell receptor beta chain was determined in a study of shared clonotypes between healthy human individuals. Libraries were prepared by immunoSEQ multiplex PCR; TCRdb keeps only in-frame clonotypes and omits some of them. Counted here are around 2,000,000 clones, roughly 91% occurring once; the ten biggest clones make up 1.5% to 2%. CD45RO-negative, CCR7-positively selected cells formed the naive CD8 fraction, excluding terminally differentiated effector memory CD45RA+ cells. V lost 0 bases and J lost 0; bases outside the gene matches: 9. CDR1 is SQVTM, CDR2 ANQGSEA, per germline. The CDR3 loop spans 18 amino acids.

The sequence was obtained from a man younger than 35 in good health. Some clones in this sample may be carry-over from other donors' samples. The V gene is TRBV29-1, the J gene TRBJ2-7; TRBD2 matches 12 bases. Sample: naive CD8+ T cells from PBMCs. CDR3 region: CSVEDPGTSGLSSYEQYF. The CDR3 bases are TGCAGCGTTGAAGATCCTGGGACTAGCGGGCTTAGCTCCTACGAGCAGTACTTC.